The clone carrying this T cell receptor beta chain was recorded only once. Germline V CDR1 and CDR2: LNHDA, SQIVND (reference sequence). The CDR3 consists of 17 residues. V lost 3 bases and J lost 1, with 18 bases in between. The data belong to a study of OX40 agonist ivuxolimab in advanced cancers. TCRdb's copy holds only in-frame clones and misses some; the assay was immunoSEQ multiplex PCR. The sample includes around 85,000 clones, about 89% of them seen just once. The TCR was taken from an adult with an advanced solid tumor such as melanoma, head and neck, liver or kidney cancer. The V and J genes are TRBV19 and TRBJ1-1; tentative D call: TRBD1 (5 bases). The source material was CD4+ or CD8+ T cells sorted from blood, sampled in a trial of the OX40 agonist ivuxolimab. The CDR3 reads CASSMSLAGTGNTEAFF. CDR3 coding DNA: TGTGCCAGTAGTATGTCCCTGGCAGGGACCGGGAACACTGAAGCTTTCTTT.